This TCR beta chain was found in a study of T cells in localized non-small cell lung cancer. The study, taken as a whole, reports: Heterogeneity stays possible, as sequencing covered only one tumor region. Clonality of T cells reached its maximum in uninvolved adjacent lung, surpassing tumor.

This clone has a count of ten or more. Antigen unknown. Measured with immunoSEQ multiplex PCR; TCRdb has only the in-frame clones, and not every one. The sample has some 6,300 clones, approximately 40% seen once. This CDR3 contains 15 residues. Germline-derived CDR1 and CDR2 are SGHNT and YENEEA. V lost 6 bases and J lost 2, with 14 bases in between. The V gene is TRBV11-3, the J gene TRBJ1-3; D is possibly TRBD1 (5 bases). This TCR derives from a woman aged 35 to 70 with stage II squamous cell lung carcinoma. This specimen consisted of lung tumor tissue, obtained before any cancer treatment. The DNA of the CDR3 is TGTGCCAGCAGATCCCCGGGGGAGGCTGGAAACACCATATATTTT. Translated: CASRSPGEAGNTIYF. Together with reference TRBV11-3 and TRBJ1-3, the CDR3 gives the full variable domain: EAGVVQSPRYKIIEKKQPVAFWCNPISGHNTLYWYLQNLGQGPELLIRYENEEAVDDSQLPKDRFSAERLKGVDSTLKIQPAELGDSAVYLCASRSPGEAGNTIYFGEGSWLTVV.